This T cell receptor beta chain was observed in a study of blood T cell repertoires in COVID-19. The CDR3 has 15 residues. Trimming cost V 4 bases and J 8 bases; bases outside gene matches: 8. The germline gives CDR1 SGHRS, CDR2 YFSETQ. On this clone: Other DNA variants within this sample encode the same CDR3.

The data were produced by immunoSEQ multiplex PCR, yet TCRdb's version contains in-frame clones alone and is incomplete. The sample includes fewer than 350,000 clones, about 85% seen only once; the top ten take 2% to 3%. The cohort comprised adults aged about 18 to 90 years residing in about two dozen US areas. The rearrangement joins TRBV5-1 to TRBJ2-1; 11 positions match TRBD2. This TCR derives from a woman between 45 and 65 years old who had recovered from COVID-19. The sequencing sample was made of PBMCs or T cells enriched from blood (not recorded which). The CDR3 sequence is CASSLIAGGLDEQFF. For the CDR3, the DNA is TGCGCCAGCAGCCTTATAGCGGGGGGGCTCGATGAGCAGTTCTTC.